This T cell receptor (beta chain) is drawn from a study of post-analysis software for immune sequencing data. Study as a whole: Included among the disease courses, which were recorded for the cohort, were relapsing-remitting, secondary progressive and progressive-relapsing multiple sclerosis. The study's findings and limits: The study found significantly lower normalized Chao1 diversity in multiple sclerosis patients than in controls. There were five TRBV segments more frequent in patients than controls, and TRBV5-6, TRBV5-1 and TRBV20-1 were among them.

Concerning this clonotype itself: Antigen unknown.

Germline trimming cut 8 bases from V and 6 bases from J; bases unmatched to any gene: 3. This CDR3 spans 13 amino acids. Germline V CDR1 and CDR2: MNHNY, SVGAGI (reference sequence). Unique molecular identifiers were built into the TCR beta cDNA libraries. In TCRdb, the PCR reads were re-called with MiXCR into one record per CDR3 protein. The profile shows around 770,000 distinct CDR3 sequences, about 43% of them singletons. Sequences were obtained from blood. The receptor was derived from a girl between 10 and 17 years old with multiple sclerosis. The rearrangement joins TRBV6-6 to TRBJ2-1; 11 bases match TRBD1. The CDR3 is CASGGQGVNEQFF. The CDR3 region has the DNA TGTGCCAGCGGGGGACAGGGGGTCAATGAGCAGTTCTTC.